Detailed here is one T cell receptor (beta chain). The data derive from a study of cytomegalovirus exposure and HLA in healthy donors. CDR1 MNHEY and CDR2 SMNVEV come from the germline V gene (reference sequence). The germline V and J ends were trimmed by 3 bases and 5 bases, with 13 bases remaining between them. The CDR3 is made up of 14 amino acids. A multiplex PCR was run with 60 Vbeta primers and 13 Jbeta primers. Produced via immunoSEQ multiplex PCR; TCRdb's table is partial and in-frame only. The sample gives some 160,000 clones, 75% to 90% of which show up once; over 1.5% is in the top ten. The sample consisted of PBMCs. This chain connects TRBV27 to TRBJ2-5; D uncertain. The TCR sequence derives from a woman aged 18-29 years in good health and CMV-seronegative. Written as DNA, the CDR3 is TGTGCCAGCAGTTTTCACACATCGCCTGAGACCCAGTACTTC. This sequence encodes CASSFHTSPETQYF.